The sample holds a few counts of the clone carrying this T cell receptor (beta chain). Its antigen is currently unknown. This specimen belongs to a study of cytomegalovirus exposure and HLA in healthy donors. Study findings and constraints: More than 150 TCR beta chains were listed as cytomegalovirus-associated. Analysis was performed later, and it showed HLA-associated TCR beta chains to be more clonally expanded than equally common others. Analyzed later, most CMV-associated TCR beta chains appeared HLA-restricted.

Researchers ran the PCR with 60 Vbeta and 13 Jbeta primers. Sequencing was performed with immunoSEQ multiplex PCR; in TCRdb, only in-frame clones are kept and a portion is missing. In the table there are some 150,000 clones, just under 85% of which are singletons. Sequencing used PBMCs. The TCR originated in a woman between 35 and 50 years old in good health and CMV-seronegative.

The CDR3 DNA follows: TGTGCCAGCAGCTTAGGTCGCAGGGGATACACTGAAGCTTTCTTT. Translated: CASSLGRRGYTEAFF. The V gene is TRBV7-9, the J gene TRBJ1-1, with a tentative D call TRBD1 (6 bases). The CDR3 sequence is 15 residues long. CDR1 is SEHNR and CDR2 is FQNEAQ in the germline V gene (reference sequence). Deletions cut 1 base from V and 3 bases from J, with 12 bases between.